The 8 T cell receptor beta chains in this list originate from one sample, sequenced in a study of cytomegalovirus exposure and HLA in healthy donors. Repertoires were generated with immunoSEQ multiplex PCR, while TCRdb's copy carries only in-frame clones and drops some. The data hold hundreds of thousands of clones, with 80% to 85% observed a single time. Sequencing input: PBMCs. These receptors originate from a woman aged 25-40 years in good health and CMV-seropositive.

The chain links TRBV11-3 to TRBJ2-1; 9 positions agree with TRBD2. CDR1 SGHNT and CDR2 YENEEA come from the germline V gene. V dropped 3 bases and J dropped 2; count of bases not matched to a gene: 2. CDR3 length: 15 amino acids. The CDR3 sequence is CASSFLAGPYNEQFF. The CDR3 nucleotides are TGTGCCAGCAGCTTTCTAGCGGGACCCTACAATGAGCAGTTCTTC.

This chain uses TRBV9 with TRBJ2-7; perhaps TRBD2 as D (6 bases). The germline V gene encodes CDR1 SGDLS and CDR2 YYNGEE. The CDR3 is 15 amino acids. Trimming left V 0 bases short and J 0 bases short, with 10 bases between. The CDR3: CASSVGGDFSYEQYF. The CDR3 DNA reads TGTGCCAGCAGCGTAGGAGGGGACTTCTCCTACGAGCAGTACTTC. Full variable domain (outside the CDR3, taken from reference TRBV9 and TRBJ2-7): DSGVTQTPKHLITATGQRVTLRCSPRSGDLSVYWYQQSLDQGLQFLIQYYNGEERAKGNILERFSAQQFPDLHSELNLSSLELGDSALYFCASSVGGDFSYEQYFGPGTRLTVT.

The chain carries TRBV30 and TRBJ1-1, with unresolved D. Germline values: CDR1 GTSNPN, CDR2 SVGIG (reference sequence). The V end lost 2 bases, the J end lost 0 bases, and 10 bases lay between the germline ends. The CDR3 is 14 amino acids. The CDR3: CAWSLRTLNTEAFF. The CDR3 coding sequence is TGTGCCTGGAGTCTGCGAACGTTGAACACTGAAGCTTTCTTT.

This sequence joins TRBV28 and TRBJ2-7; 8 positions agree with TRBD2. Germline values: CDR1 MDHEN, CDR2 SYDVKM. This CDR3 has 14 amino acids. J gave up 5 bases and V 6 bases, and 9 bases lay outside the gene matches. The CDR3 DNA reads TGTGCCAGCAGGGAAAGCGGGAGTCGAGACGAGCAGTACTTC. It specifies CASRESGSRDEQYF.

This sequence joins TRBV19 and TRBJ1-5; D possibly corresponds to TRBD1 (5 bases). The CDR3 is 16 residues long. V lost 0 bases and J lost 2, with 11 bases in between. CDR1 is LNHDA and CDR2 is SQIVND in the germline V gene (reference sequence). Here the CDR3 DNA reads TGTGCCAGTAGTATAGAGCGGCTGGGGGGCAATCAGCCCCAGCATTTT. It encodes CASSIERLGGNQPQHF.

This clone has more than one count but fewer than ten. V and J are TRBV19 and TRBJ2-2; no definite D call. Germline V gene sequence: CDR1 LNHDA, CDR2 SQIVND (reference sequence). The CDR3 spans 13 residues. V lost 2 bases, J lost 9 bases, and 10 bases lay in between. The CDR3 reads CASSISRFRELFF. In DNA form, the CDR3 reads TGTGCCAGTAGTATAAGTAGGTTCCGGGAGCTGTTTTTT. Full variable domain (remainder filled in from reference TRBV19 and TRBJ2-2): DGGITQSPKYLFRKEGQNVTLSCEQNLNHDAMYWYRQDPGQGLRLIYYSQIVNDFQKGDIAEGYSVSREKKESFPLTVTSAQKNPTAFYLCASSISRFRELFFGEGSRLTVL.

The genes are TRBV10-3 and TRBJ2-7, with D perhaps TRBD2 (5 bases). CDR3 size: 17 residues. V lost 6 bases and J lost 0, with 21 bases in between. Germline CDR1 ENHRY, CDR2 SYGVKD. CDR3 in amino acids: CAISEGYNLGSSYEQYF. In nucleotides, the CDR3 is TGTGCCATCAGCGAAGGGTATAATTTAGGGAGCTCCTACGAGCAGTACTTC.

The chain links TRBV5-1 to TRBJ1-1; the D is unclear. The V end lost 0 bases, the J end lost 4 bases, and 7 bases lay between the germline ends. Germline CDR1 is SGHRS and CDR2 is YFSETQ. The CDR3 extends over 13 amino acids. The CDR3 region has the DNA TGCGCCAGCAGCTTGGTCCGCCTCACTGAAGCTTTCTTT. As protein: CASSLVRLTEAFF.